These 7 T cell receptor beta chains came from one sample sequenced in a study of radiation and T cells in renal cell carcinoma. Repertoires were generated with immunoSEQ multiplex PCR, while TCRdb's copy carries only in-frame clones and drops some. The sample lists tens of thousands of clones, 70% to 90% occurring once. Time point specified: blood 4 weeks post-SBRT, at nephrectomy. The treatment denotes: 15 Gy SBRT to primary tumor, nephrectomy 4 weeks later. Sample: blood, taken from a patient whose treatment included radiotherapy and nephrectomy. Every receptor here comes from a man between 50 and 59 years old with renal cell carcinoma.

The genes are TRBV6-6 and TRBJ2-5, with 7 bases fitting TRBD2. Germline V lookup: CDR1 MNHNY, CDR2 SVGAGI (reference sequence). V was pared by 6 bases and J by 5 bases, with 6 bases of the junction left unmatched. The CDR3 has 13 residues. For the CDR3, the DNA is TGTGCCAGCAGACCGAGCGGGGACGAGACCCAGTACTTC. This sequence encodes CASRPSGDETQYF.

This clone was seen only once. The genes are TRBV7-2 and TRBJ1-5; 7 bases agree with TRBD1. V was pared by 4 bases and J by 6 bases, with 6 bases of the junction left unmatched. CDR1 SGHTA and CDR2 FQGNSA come from the germline V gene. The CDR3 runs to 14 residues. The CDR3 spells CASSSAGGAQPQHF. In DNA form, the CDR3 reads TGTGCCAGCAGCTCAGCAGGGGGGGCTCAGCCCCAGCATTTT.

The chain joins TRBV19 to TRBJ2-1, with TRBD2 matching 7 bases. With 7 bases clipped from V and 2 bases from J, the junction kept 2 bases outside the gene matches. CDR3 size: 13 residues. Germline V gene lookup returns CDR1 LNHDA and CDR2 SQIVND (reference sequence). Here the CDR3 DNA reads TGTGCCAGTACCAGCGGGGCCTACAATGAGCAGTTCTTC. As protein: CASTSGAYNEQFF.

This chain joins TRBV2 and TRBJ1-4; D call uncertain. Trimming removed 6 bases at V and 8 bases at J, with 19 bases between. Germline V gene sequence: CDR1 SNHLY, CDR2 FYNNEI. This CDR3 is built from 15 residues. The CDR3 spells CASRTPRVAVEKLFF. The CDR3 DNA reads TGTGCCAGCAGGACCCCCCGGGTGGCGGTAGAAAAACTGTTTTTT.

The V and J genes are TRBV30 and TRBJ1-4; TRBD1 might be the D (5 bases). The CDR3 consists of 12 residues. Germline lookup yields CDR1 GTSNPN and CDR2 SVGIG (reference sequence). V lost 2 bases and J lost 6, with 7 bases in between. The CDR3 coding sequence is TGTGCCTGGAGTCCACAGGATGAAAAACTGTTTTTT. Translating gives CAWSPQDEKLFF.

The V call is TRBV9, the J call TRBJ1-1; a possible D gene is TRBD1 (6 bases). Between the trimmed V and J ends, which lost 0 bases and 4 bases, there was a span of 13 bases. Germline V gene lookup returns CDR1 SGDLS and CDR2 YYNGEE. The CDR3 runs to 15 residues. The CDR3 here is CASSVEDRSLTEAFF. The CDR3 coding sequence is TGTGCCAGCAGCGTAGAGGACAGATCACTCACTGAAGCTTTCTTT.

Points on this clone: Germline is not matched at one junction end, which may reflect a read error. This chain joins TRBV27 and TRBJ1-1; 8 nucleotides agree with TRBD1. CDR1 MNHEY and CDR2 SMNVEV come from the germline V gene (reference sequence). This CDR3 has 17 residues. In DNA form, the CDR3 reads TGTGCCAGCAGTTTCGTCCAGGGGGCCCGTTCGGAGCGGAGGGGGTCCTTT. It translates to CASSFVQGARSERRGSF.